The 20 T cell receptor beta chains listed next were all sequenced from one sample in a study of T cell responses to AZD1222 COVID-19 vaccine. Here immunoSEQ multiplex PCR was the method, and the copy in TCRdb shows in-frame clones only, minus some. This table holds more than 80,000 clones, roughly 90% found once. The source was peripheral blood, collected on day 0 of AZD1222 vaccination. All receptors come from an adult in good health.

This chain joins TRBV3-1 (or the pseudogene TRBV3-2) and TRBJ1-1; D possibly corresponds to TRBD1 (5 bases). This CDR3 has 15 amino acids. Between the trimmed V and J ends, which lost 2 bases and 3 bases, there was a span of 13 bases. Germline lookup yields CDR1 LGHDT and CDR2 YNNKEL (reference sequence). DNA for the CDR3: TGTGCCAGCAGCCAAAGGAATGGGGGGGACACTGAAGCTTTCTTT. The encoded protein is CASSQRNGGDTEAFF.

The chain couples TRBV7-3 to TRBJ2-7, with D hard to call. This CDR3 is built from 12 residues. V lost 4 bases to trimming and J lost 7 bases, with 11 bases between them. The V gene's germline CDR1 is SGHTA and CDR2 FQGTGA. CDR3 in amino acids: CASSSYRGEQYF. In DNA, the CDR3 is TGTGCCAGCAGCTCCTATCGTGGTGAGCAGTACTTC. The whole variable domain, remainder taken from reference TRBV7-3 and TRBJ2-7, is GAGVSQTPSNKVTEKGKYVELRCDPISGHTALYWYRQSLGQGPEFLIYFQGTGAADDSGLPNDRFFAVRPEGSVSTLKIQRTERGDSAVYLCASSSYRGEQYFGPGTRLTVT.

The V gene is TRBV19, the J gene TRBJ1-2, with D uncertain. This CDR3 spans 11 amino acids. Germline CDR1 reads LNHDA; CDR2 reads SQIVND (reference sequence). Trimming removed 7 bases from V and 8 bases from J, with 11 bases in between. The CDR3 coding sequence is TGTGCCAGTAACTTGGGCTGGGGCTACACCTTC. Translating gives CASNLGWGYTF.

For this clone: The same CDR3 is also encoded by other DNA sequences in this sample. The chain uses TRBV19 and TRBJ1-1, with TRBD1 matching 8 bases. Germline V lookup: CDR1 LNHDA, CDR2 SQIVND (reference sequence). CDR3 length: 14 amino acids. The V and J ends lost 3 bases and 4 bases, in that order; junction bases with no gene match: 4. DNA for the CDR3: TGTGCCAGTAGTATTCAGGGGGCGGTCACTGAAGCTTTCTTT. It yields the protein CASSIQGAVTEAFF.

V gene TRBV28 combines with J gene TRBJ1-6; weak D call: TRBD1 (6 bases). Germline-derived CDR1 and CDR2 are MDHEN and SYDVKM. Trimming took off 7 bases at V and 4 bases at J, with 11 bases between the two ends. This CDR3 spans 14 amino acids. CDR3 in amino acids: CASIPTGYNSPLHF. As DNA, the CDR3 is TGTGCCAGCATTCCGACAGGATATAATTCACCCCTCCACTTT.

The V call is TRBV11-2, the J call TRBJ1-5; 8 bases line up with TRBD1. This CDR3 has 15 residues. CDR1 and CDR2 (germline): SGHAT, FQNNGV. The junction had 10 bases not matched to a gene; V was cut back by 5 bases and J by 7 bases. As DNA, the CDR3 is TGTGCCAGCAGCCTTGGGACAGGTCTGAAACAGCCCCAGCATTTT. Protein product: CASSLGTGLKQPQHF.

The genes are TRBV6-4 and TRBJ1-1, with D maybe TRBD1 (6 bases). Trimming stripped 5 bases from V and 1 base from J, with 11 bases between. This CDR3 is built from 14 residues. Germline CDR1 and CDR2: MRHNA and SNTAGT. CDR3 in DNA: TGTGCCAGCAGTAACGGGGGCCCGAACACTGAAGCTTTCTTT. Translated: CASSNGGPNTEAFF.

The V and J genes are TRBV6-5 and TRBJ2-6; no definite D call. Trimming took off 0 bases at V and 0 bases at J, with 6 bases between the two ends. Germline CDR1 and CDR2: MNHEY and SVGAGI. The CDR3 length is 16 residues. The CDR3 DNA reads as TGTGCCAGCAGTTACTCAAGGCACTCTGGGGCCAACGTCCTGACTTTC. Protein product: CASSYSRHSGANVLTF.

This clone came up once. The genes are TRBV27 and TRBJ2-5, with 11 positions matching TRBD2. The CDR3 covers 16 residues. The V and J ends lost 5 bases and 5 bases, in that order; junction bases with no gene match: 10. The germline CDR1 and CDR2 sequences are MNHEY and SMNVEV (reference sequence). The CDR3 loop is CASSRASGRSGETQYF. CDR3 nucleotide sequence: TGTGCCAGCAGTCGGGCTAGCGGGAGGTCAGGGGAGACCCAGTACTTC.

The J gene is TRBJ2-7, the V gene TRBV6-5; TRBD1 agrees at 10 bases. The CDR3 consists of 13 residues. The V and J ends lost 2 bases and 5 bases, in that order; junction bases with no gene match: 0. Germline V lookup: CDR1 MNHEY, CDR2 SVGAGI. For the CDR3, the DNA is TGTGCCAGCAGTTACGGGACAGGGGACGAGCAGTACTTC. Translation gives CASSYGTGDEQYF.

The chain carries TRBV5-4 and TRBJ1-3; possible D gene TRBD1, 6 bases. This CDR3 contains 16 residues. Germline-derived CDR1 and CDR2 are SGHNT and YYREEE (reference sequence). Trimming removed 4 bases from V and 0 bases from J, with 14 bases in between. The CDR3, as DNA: TGTGCCAGCAGCGCCCCAGGACAGAACTCTGGAAACACCATATATTTT. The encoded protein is CASSAPGQNSGNTIYF.

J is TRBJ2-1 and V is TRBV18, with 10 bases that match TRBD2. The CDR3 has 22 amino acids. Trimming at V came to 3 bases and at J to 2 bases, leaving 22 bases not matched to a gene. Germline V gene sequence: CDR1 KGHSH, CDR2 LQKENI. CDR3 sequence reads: CASSPLDTPYRLAGRTYNEQFF. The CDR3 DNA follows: TGTGCCAGCTCACCCCTTGACACCCCCTACCGACTAGCGGGTCGCACCTACAATGAGCAGTTCTTC.

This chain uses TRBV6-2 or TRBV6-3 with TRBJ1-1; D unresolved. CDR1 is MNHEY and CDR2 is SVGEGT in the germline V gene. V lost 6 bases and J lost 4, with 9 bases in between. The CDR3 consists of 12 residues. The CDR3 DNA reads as TGTGCCAGCAGCACCCGGGGCACTGAAGCTTTCTTT. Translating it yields CASSTRGTEAFF.

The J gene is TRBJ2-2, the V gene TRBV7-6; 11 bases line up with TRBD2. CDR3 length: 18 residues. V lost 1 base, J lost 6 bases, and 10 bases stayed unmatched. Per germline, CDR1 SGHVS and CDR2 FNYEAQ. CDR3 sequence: CASSLVMTSGEGAGELFF. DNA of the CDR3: TGTGCCAGCAGCTTAGTGATGACTAGCGGGGAAGGTGCCGGGGAGCTGTTTTTT.

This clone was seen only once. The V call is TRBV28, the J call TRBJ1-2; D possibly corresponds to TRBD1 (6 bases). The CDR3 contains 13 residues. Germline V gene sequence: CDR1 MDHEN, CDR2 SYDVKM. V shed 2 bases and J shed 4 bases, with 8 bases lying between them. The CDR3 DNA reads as TGTGCCAGCAGTTTACGACAGGTCTATGGCTACACCTTC. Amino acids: CASSLRQVYGYTF.

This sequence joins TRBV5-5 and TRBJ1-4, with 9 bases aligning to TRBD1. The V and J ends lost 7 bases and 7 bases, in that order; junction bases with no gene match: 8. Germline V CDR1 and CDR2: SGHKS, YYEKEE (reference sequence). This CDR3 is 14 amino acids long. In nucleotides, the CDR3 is TGTGCCAGCGGAGGGACAGGGTTCGTTGAAAAACTGTTTTTT. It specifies CASGGTGFVEKLFF.

CDR3 amino acids: CASTLQGQGKGETQYF. CDR3 nucleotide sequence: TGTGCCAGTACTCTCCAGGGACAGGGGAAAGGAGAGACCCAGTACTTC. This chain joins TRBV19 and TRBJ2-5, with TRBD1 identical over 10 bases. Trimming cost V 7 bases and J 4 bases; bases outside gene matches: 12. The germline CDR1 and CDR2 sequences are LNHDA and SQIVND (reference sequence). This CDR3 spans 16 amino acids.

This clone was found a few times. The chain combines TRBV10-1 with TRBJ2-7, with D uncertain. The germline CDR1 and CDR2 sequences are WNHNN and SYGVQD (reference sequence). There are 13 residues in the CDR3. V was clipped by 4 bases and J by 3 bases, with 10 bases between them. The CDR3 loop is CASSVSGSYEQYF. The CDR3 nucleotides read TGCGCCAGCAGTGTATCGGGTAGCTACGAGCAGTACTTC.

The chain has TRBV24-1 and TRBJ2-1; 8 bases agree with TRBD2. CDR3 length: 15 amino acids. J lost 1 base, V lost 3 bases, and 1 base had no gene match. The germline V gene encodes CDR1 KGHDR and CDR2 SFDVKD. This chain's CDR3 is CATSDTSGSYNEQFF. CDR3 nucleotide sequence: TGTGCCACCAGTGATACTAGCGGATCCTACAATGAGCAGTTCTTC.

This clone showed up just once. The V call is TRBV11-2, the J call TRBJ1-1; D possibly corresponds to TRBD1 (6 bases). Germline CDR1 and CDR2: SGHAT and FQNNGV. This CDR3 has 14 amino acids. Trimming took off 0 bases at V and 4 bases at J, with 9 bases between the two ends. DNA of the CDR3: TGTGCCAGCAGCTTAGAAGACAGGACCACTGAAGCTTTCTTT. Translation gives CASSLEDRTTEAFF.